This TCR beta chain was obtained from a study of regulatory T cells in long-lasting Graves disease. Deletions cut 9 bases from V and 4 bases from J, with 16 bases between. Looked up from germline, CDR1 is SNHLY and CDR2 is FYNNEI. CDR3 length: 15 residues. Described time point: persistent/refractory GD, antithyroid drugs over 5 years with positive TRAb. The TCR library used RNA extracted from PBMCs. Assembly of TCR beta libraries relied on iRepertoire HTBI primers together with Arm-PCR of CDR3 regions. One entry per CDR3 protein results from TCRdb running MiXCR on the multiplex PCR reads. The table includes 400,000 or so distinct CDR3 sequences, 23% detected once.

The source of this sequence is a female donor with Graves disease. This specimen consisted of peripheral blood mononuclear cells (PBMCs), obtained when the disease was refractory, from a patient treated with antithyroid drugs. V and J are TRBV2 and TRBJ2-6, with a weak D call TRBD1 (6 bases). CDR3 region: CARSTRGDGANVLTF. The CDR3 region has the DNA TGTGCCAGAAGTACCAGGGGTGACGGGGCCAACGTCCTGACTTTC.